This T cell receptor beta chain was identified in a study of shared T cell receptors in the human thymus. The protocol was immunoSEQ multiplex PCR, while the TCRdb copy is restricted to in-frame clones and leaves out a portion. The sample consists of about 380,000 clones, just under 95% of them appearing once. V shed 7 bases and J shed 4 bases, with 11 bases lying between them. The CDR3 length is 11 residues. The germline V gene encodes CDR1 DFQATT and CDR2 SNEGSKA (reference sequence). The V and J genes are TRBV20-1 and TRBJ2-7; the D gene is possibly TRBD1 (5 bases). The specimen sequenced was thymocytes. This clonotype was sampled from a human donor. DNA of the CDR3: TGCAGTGGCGGCAGGGATTACGAGCAGTACTTC. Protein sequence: CSGGRDYEQYF.